Sequencing of this T cell receptor beta chain was carried out in a study of molecular identifiers for immune sequencing clone quantification. Naive CD8 libraries came from about 20,000 to 1,000,000 sorted cells with 10%, 30% or 50% RNA. TCRdb passed the PCR reads through MiXCR, listing each CDR3 protein once. This sample has about 97,000 distinct CDR3 sequences, with approximately 24% found just once. V dropped 3 bases and J dropped 6; count of bases not matched to a gene: 11. In germline, CDR1 is SEHNR, CDR2 FQNEAQ (reference sequence). This CDR3 is 16 amino acids long. At least ten counts were recorded for this clonotype.

V gene TRBV7-9 combines with J gene TRBJ2-3, with 8 bases matching TRBD2. The source is a human donor in good health. Some libraries in this study had Jurkat cell RNA spiked in. The specimen sequenced was naive CD8+ T cells from blood, with Jurkat cell RNA spiked in. The subset denotes: FACS-sorted CD8+CD4-CCR7+CD45RA+ naive T cells. In nucleotides, the CDR3 is TGTGCCAGCAGCTTCGGGGTTTCGGGAGGGCTGGATACGCAGTATTTT. Translated: CASSFGVSGGLDTQYF.